Presented here are 23 T cell receptor beta chains from one specimen sequenced in a study of blood T cell repertoires in COVID-19. Assay: immunoSEQ multiplex PCR; the TCRdb copy retains only in-frame clones and omits some. The table records 100,000 or so clones, roughly nine tenths of them present only once. Sequencing input: peripheral blood. The origin of the receptors is a man aged 55 to 70 with acute or convalescent COVID-19.

This chain links TRBV2 with TRBJ1-3, with D possibly TRBD1 on 6 matching bases. Germline V lookup: CDR1 SNHLY, CDR2 FYNNEI. The CDR3 is 15 residues long. Trimming removed 4 bases at V and 0 bases at J, with 10 bases between. The DNA of the CDR3 is TGTGCCAGCAGTGGACAGGTAATCTCTGGAAACACCATATATTTT. Protein product: CASSGQVISGNTIYF.

The rearrangement joins TRBV5-1 to TRBJ1-2, with D possibly matching TRBD1 (6 bases). The CDR3 runs 14 residues. The V end was cut by 1 base, the J end by 3 bases, with 10 bases between. CDR1 is SGHRS, CDR2 YFSETQ, per germline. CDR3 in amino acids: CASSLQGSDYGYTF. The CDR3 nucleotides are TGCGCCAGCAGCTTGCAGGGGAGTGACTATGGCTACACCTTC.

The V and J genes are TRBV19 and TRBJ2-2; 7 positions agree with TRBD1. This CDR3 region has 15 residues. V shed 6 bases and J 3 bases; nucleotides not matched to a gene: 7. The germline CDR1 and CDR2 sequences are LNHDA and SQIVND (reference sequence). The DNA for the CDR3 is TGTGCCAGTAGCACTACAGGGGTCTACACCGGGGAGCTGTTTTTT. Translated, it gives CASSTTGVYTGELFF.

The rearrangement links TRBV4-1 to TRBJ2-7; D possibly corresponds to TRBD1 (6 bases). From germline, CDR1 is MGHRA and CDR2 YSYEKL. This CDR3 region has 14 residues. V was pared by 0 bases and J by 2 bases, with 8 bases between. The CDR3 DNA is TGCGCCAGCAGCCAAGAGCAGGGGCCCTACGAGCAGTACTTC. It is translated as CASSQEQGPYEQYF.

This clone came up once. A read error may account for a junction end that differs from germline. J is TRBJ2-7 and V is TRBV28; 9 positions agree with TRBD1. The CDR3 runs 12 residues. Looked up from germline, CDR1 is MDHEN and CDR2 is SYDVKM. CDR3 sequence: CASSPLGQGSNF. In DNA form, the CDR3 reads TGTGCCAGCAGTCCACTAGGACAGGGGAGCAACTTC.

This clone was recorded once. The CDR3 protein is CASSLLAGTNTEAFF. The CDR3 nucleotides are TGTGCCAGCAGCTTATTAGCCGGGACTAACACTGAAGCTTTCTTT. This chain connects TRBV7-3 to TRBJ1-1; TRBD1 is a possible D gene (5 bases). Trimming left V 2 bases short and J 2 bases short, with 12 bases between. CDR3 length: 15 amino acids. CDR1 is SGHTA, CDR2 FQGTGA, per germline.

The gene calls are TRBV7-9 and TRBJ1-1; no reliable D call. This CDR3 is 13 amino acids long. The V gene lost 3 bases and the J gene lost 2 bases, with 7 bases spanning the gap. In germline, CDR1 is SEHNR, CDR2 FQNEAQ (reference sequence). The CDR3 is CASSFSGNTEAFF. CDR3 bases: TGTGCCAGCAGCTTCTCAGGTAACACTGAAGCTTTCTTT.

The chain's CDR3 is CASSSTTRRAEAFF. The CDR3 coding sequence is TGTGCCAGCAGCTCGACGACGCGGAGGGCTGAAGCTTTCTTT. V and J are TRBV11-2 and TRBJ1-1, with D unclear. The CDR3 runs to 14 residues. Germline V gives CDR1 SGHAT, CDR2 FQNNGV. V was clipped by 4 bases and J by 6 bases, with 15 bases between them.

The chain carries TRBV19 and TRBJ1-2; D might be TRBD1 (6 bases). The germline gives CDR1 LNHDA, CDR2 SQIVND (reference sequence). This CDR3 has 17 amino acids. Trimming cost V 1 base and J 4 bases, with 19 bases left between them. The CDR3 spells CASSIGTDRMGPYGYTF. In DNA, the CDR3 is TGTGCCAGTAGTATAGGGACTGACAGGATGGGGCCCTATGGCTACACCTTC.

The chain couples TRBV11-3 to TRBJ1-1; D unresolved. CDR3 length: 14 residues. V gave up 1 base and J gave up 4 bases, with 10 bases separating them. Germline-derived CDR1 and CDR2 are SGHNT and YENEEA. The chain's CDR3 is CASSLARGGTEAFF. The CDR3 DNA follows: TGTGCCAGCAGCTTAGCCCGGGGTGGCACTGAAGCTTTCTTT.

The V call is TRBV19, the J call TRBJ1-2; 7 bases map to TRBD1. Germline CDR1 and CDR2: LNHDA and SQIVND (reference sequence). V lost 3 bases and J lost 5; bases outside the gene matches: 3. The CDR3 covers 13 residues. The CDR3 nucleotides are TGTGCCAGTAGTATTGGGACAGAGTATGGCTACACCTTC. This translates into CASSIGTEYGYTF.

This chain joins TRBV11-2 and TRBJ2-7; D perhaps matches TRBD1 (5 bases). The V end lost 1 base, the J end lost 3 bases, and 10 bases lay between the germline ends. This CDR3 is built from 14 residues. The germline CDR1 and CDR2 sequences are SGHAT and FQNNGV. CDR3 nucleotides: TGTGCCAGCAGCTTAGGTAGGGGAAACTACGAGCAGTACTTC. Translating gives CASSLGRGNYEQYF.

The V and J genes are TRBV6-5 and TRBJ2-1; TRBD2 agrees at 7 bases. The trim removed 6 bases at V and 9 bases at J, leaving 14 bases unmatched. The CDR3 is 15 residues long. Per germline, CDR1 MNHEY and CDR2 SVGAGI. CDR3 DNA sequence: TGTGCCAGCAGCCCCTTGGAGGGGAGGGCCAGTGAGCAGTTCTTC. Its translation is CASSPLEGRASEQFF.

This chain connects TRBV3-1 (or the pseudogene TRBV3-2) to TRBJ2-2; perhaps TRBD2 as D (7 bases). Germline V gives CDR1 LGHDT, CDR2 YNNKEL (reference sequence). V dropped 1 base and J dropped 6 bases, with 12 bases sitting between them. The CDR3 spans 15 residues. CDR3 sequence reads: CASSQGLGGPGELFF. The CDR3 DNA follows: TGTGCCAGCAGCCAAGGCCTGGGGGGGCCCGGGGAGCTGTTTTTT.

This chain connects TRBV18 to TRBJ2-2; the match to TRBD2 covers 10 bases. V dropped 2 bases and J dropped 6; count of bases not matched to a gene: 9. The CDR3 totals 17 residues. The V gene's germline CDR1 is KGHSH and CDR2 LQKENI. The CDR3 nucleotides are TGTGCCAGCTCACCATTCGCTAGCGGGAGAATGGCCGGGGAGCTGTTTTTT. Residues: CASSPFASGRMAGELFF.

DNA for the CDR3: TGTGCCAGCAGCTTAAGGACAGGGGGGAACAATGAGCAGTTCTTC. Translation gives CASSLRTGGNNEQFF. The chain has TRBV7-7 and TRBJ2-1; 10 nucleotides align to TRBD1. Germline CDR1 reads SSHAT; CDR2 reads FNYEAQ (reference sequence). This CDR3 region has 15 residues. The V segment lost 2 bases and the J segment 5 bases; nucleotides outside the gene matches: 3. Full variable domain (missing parts from reference TRBV7-7 and TRBJ2-1): GAGVSQSPRYKVTKRGQDVTLRCDPISSHATLYWYQQALGQGPEFLTYFNYEAQPDKSGLPSDRFSAERPEGSISTLTIQRTEQRDSAMYRCASSLRTGGNNEQFFGPGTRLTVL.

V is TRBV7-3 and J is TRBJ2-2, with a possible D match to TRBD1 (5 bases). Germline CDR1 SGHTA, CDR2 FQGTGA. The CDR3 has 18 amino acids. Trimming removed 4 bases at V and 1 base at J, with 19 bases between. As DNA, the CDR3 is TGTGCCAGCAGCTCCACTACTCTAAGGGGCAAGAACACCGGGGAGCTGTTTTTT. Residues: CASSSTTLRGKNTGELFF.

This chain uses TRBV7-8 with TRBJ2-2, with D perhaps TRBD2 (5 bases). The V end was cut by 5 bases, the J end by 4 bases, with 11 bases between. The CDR3 length is 14 residues. In germline, CDR1 is SGHVS, CDR2 FQNEAQ. The CDR3 DNA sequence: TGTGCCAGCAGCCTTTGGCGGGCCACCGGGGAGCTGTTTTTT. It is translated as CASSLWRATGELFF.

J is TRBJ1-5 and V is TRBV15; D is unclear. The CDR3 contains 17 residues. Germline loops: CDR1 LNHNV, CDR2 YYDKDF (reference sequence). V was clipped by 0 bases and J by 4 bases, with 16 bases between them. This CDR3 reads CATSRDGLTGENQPQHF. Written as DNA, the CDR3 is TGTGCCACCAGCAGAGATGGATTAACCGGGGAGAATCAGCCCCAGCATTTT.

As concerns this clone: Relative to the germline gene, one junction end is altered; a read error may explain this. The V call is TRBV7-9, the J call TRBJ2-2, with D perhaps matching TRBD2 (5 bases). The CDR3 totals 14 residues. From germline, CDR1 is SEHNR and CDR2 FQNEAQ (reference sequence). The CDR3 spells CASTLATGSGELFF. CDR3 nucleotides: TGTGCCAGCACCTTAGCTACGGGAAGCGGGGAGCTGTTTTTT.

The chain employs TRBV5-1 and TRBJ1-4; a possible D gene is TRBD1 (6 bases). Germline V CDR1 and CDR2: SGHRS, YFSETQ. V gave up 2 bases and J gave up 8 bases, with 13 bases separating them. The CDR3 extends over 14 amino acids. The CDR3 reads CASSFTGNEEKLFF. CDR3 in DNA: TGCGCCAGCAGCTTCACAGGGAACGAAGAAAAACTGTTTTTT. The full variable domain, its missing parts supplied by reference TRBV5-1 and TRBJ1-4, is KAGVTQTPRYLIKTRGQQVTLSCSPISGHRSVSWYQQTPGQGLQFLFEYFSETQRNKGNFPGRFSGRQFSNSRSEMNVSTLELGDSALYLCASSFTGNEEKLFFGSGTQLSVL.

This clone was counted a single time. The rearrangement links TRBV19 to TRBJ1-3; TRBD1 might be the D (6 bases). V was pared by 7 bases and J by 4 bases, with 20 bases between. CDR1 is LNHDA, CDR2 SQIVND, per germline (reference sequence). The CDR3 loop spans 16 amino acids. CDR3 DNA: TGTGCCAGTACCGAAAGGGGGGGGTCATACGGAAACACCATATATTTT. Translation: CASTERGGSYGNTIYF.

The genes are TRBV14 and TRBJ2-3; maybe TRBD2 (6 bases). Germline CDR1 reads SGHDN; CDR2 reads FVKESK. V gave up 1 base and J gave up 8 bases, with 7 bases separating them. The CDR3 has 12 amino acids. CDR3 loop: CASSQGRGTQYF. CDR3 DNA: TGTGCCAGCAGCCAAGGGCGGGGTACGCAGTATTTT.